This T cell receptor (beta chain) was identified during a study of CD8+CD57+ T cells in acquired aplastic anemia. Whole-study context: Sorting CD4+ and CD8+ cells gave DNA averaging around 3 ug.

Trimming pared 3 bases from V and 2 bases from J, leaving 8 bases between. Germline CDR1 DFQATT, CDR2 SNEGSKA (reference sequence). The CDR3 contains 13 residues. Broader study findings: Found in both controls and patients were approximately 30 CD8+ CDR3 sequences.

For CDR3 and TCR beta VDJ profiling, genomic DNA was the template used. TCRdb recomputed calls from the reads with MiXCR, one row per CDR3 protein. The profile shows around 200,000 distinct CDR3 sequences, less than 75% of them singletons. Turning to this clonotype: Its antigen is not known.

All sequencing subjects had displayed CD8+CD57+ cell expansion on flow cytometry. All participating patients were living with severe acquired aplastic anemia. There was no therapy given to any patient before the blood sampling took place. The sample taken for sequencing was sorted CD4+, CD8+, or CD8+CD57+ T cells (not recorded which) from PBMCs. This chain uses TRBV20-1 with TRBJ1-5; D perhaps matches TRBD1 (5 bases). The receptor was isolated from a human donor with aplastic anemia. CDR3 coding DNA: TGCAGTGCTAGTCAGGGCGGCAATCAGCCCCAGCATTTT. As protein: CSASQGGNQPQHF.